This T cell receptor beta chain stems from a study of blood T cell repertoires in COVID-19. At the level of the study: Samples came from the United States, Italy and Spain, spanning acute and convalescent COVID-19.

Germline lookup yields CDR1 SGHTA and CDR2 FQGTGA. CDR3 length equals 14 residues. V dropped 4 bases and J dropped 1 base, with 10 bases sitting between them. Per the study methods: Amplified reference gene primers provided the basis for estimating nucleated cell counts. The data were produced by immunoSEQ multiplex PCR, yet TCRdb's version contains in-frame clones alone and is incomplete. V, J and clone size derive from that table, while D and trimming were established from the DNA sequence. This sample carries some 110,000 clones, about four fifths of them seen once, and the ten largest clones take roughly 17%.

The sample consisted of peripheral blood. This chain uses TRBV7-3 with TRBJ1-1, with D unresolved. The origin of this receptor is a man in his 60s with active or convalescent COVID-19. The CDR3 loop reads CASSSGGSNTEAFF. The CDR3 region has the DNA TGTGCCAGCAGCTCTGGAGGGTCGAACACTGAAGCTTTCTTT.